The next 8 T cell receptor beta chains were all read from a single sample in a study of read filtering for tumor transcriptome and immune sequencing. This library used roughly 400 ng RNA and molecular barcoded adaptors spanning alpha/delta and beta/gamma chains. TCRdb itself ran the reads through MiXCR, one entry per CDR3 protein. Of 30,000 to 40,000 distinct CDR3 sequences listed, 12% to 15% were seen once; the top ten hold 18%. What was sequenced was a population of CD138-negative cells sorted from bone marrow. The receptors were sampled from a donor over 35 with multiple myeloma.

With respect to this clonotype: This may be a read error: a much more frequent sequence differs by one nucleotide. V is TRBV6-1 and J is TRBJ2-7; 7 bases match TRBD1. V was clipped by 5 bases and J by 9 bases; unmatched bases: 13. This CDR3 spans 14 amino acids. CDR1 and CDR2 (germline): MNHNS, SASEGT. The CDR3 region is CASSTRQGGDGQYF. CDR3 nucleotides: TGTGCCAGCAGTACTCGACAGGGTGGAGACGGGCAGTACTTC.

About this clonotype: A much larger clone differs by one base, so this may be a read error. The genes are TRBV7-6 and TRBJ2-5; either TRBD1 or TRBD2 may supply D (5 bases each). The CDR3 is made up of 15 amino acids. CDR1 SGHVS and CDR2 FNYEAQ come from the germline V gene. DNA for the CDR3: TGTGCCTGCAGCTTAGCGCAGGGAGACCAAGAGACCCAGTACTTC. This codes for CACSLAQGDQETQYF.

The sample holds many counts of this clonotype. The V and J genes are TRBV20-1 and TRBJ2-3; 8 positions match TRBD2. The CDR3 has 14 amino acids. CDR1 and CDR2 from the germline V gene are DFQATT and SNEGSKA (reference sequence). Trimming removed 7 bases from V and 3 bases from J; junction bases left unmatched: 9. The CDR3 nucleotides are TGCAGTGTTCCCCCAGCGGGGGAGACAGATACGCAGTATTTT. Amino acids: CSVPPAGETDTQYF.

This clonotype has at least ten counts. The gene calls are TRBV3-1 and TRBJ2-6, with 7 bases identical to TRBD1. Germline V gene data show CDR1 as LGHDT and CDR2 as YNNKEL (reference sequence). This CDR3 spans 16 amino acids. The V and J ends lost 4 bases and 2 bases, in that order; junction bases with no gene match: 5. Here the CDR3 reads CASSRRQGTGANVLTF. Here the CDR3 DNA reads TGTGCCAGCAGCCGCCGACAGGGAACTGGGGCCAACGTCCTGACTTTC.

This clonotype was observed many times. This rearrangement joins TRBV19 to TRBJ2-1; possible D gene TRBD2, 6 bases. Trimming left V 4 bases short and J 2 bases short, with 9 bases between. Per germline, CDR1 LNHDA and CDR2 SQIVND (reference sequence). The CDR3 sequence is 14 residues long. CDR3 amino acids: CASSTRDPYNEQFF. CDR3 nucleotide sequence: TGTGCCAGTAGTACGCGGGACCCCTACAATGAGCAGTTCTTC. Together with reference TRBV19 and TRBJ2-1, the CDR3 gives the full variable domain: DGGITQSPKYLFRKEGQNVTLSCEQNLNHDAMYWYRQDPGQGLRLIYYSQIVNDFQKGDIAEGYSVSREKKESFPLTVTSAQKNPTAFYLCASSTRDPYNEQFFGPGTRLTVL.

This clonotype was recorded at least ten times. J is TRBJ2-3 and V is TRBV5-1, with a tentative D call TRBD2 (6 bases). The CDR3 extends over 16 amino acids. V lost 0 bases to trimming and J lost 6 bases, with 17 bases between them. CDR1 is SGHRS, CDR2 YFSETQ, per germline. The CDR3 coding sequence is TGCGCCAGCAGCTTGGCCCCGGGCTATGGGGGGGATACGCAGTATTTT. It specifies CASSLAPGYGGDTQYF.

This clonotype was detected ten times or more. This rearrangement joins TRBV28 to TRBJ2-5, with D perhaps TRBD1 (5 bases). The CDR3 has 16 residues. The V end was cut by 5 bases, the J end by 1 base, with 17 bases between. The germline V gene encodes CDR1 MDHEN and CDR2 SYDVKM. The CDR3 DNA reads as TGTGCCAGCAGTCCCGACAGACACCCGATCCAAGAGACCCAGTACTTC. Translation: CASSPDRHPIQETQYF.

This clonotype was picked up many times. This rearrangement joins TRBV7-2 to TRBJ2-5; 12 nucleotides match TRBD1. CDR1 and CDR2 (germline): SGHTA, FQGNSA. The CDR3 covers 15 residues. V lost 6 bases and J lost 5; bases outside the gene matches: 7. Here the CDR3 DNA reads TGTGCCAGCAGTCCCGGGACAGGGGGCTTTGAGACCCAGTACTTC. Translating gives CASSPGTGGFETQYF.